The 3 T cell receptor beta chains below were found in one sample sequenced in a study of neoadjuvant anti-PD-1 for oral cavity cancer. Method: immunoSEQ multiplex PCR; TCRdb's copy keeps in-frame clones and lacks some. The data show around 12,000 clones, about 60% seen once. The material sequenced was PBMCs, taken before nivolumab (anti-PD-1) treatment. All receptors derive from a person aged 35 to 85 with oral cavity squamous cell carcinoma.

This chain joins TRBV6-5 and TRBJ1-5; D not certain. V lost 5 bases and J 5 bases, leaving 16 bases between the germline ends. Germline V gene lookup returns CDR1 MNHEY and CDR2 SVGAGI. This CDR3 contains 15 residues. The CDR3 DNA sequence: TGTGCCAGCAGTCGAAGCGCGCCGGGCCATCAGCCCCAGCATTTT. This translates into CASSRSAPGHQPQHF.

The chain is built from TRBV6-1 and TRBJ2-7, with 9 positions matching TRBD1. The CDR3 totals 15 residues. Germline lookup yields CDR1 MNHNS and CDR2 SASEGT. The V gene end was trimmed by 4 bases and the J gene end by 0 bases; junction bases not matched to a gene: 4. CDR3 protein: CASSGGQGGSYEQYF. CDR3 nucleotides: TGTGCCAGCAGTGGGGGACAGGGCGGCTCCTACGAGCAGTACTTC.

The chain recombines TRBV5-1 with TRBJ2-7; D uncertain. The CDR3 has 12 residues. Germline V gene lookup returns CDR1 SGHRS and CDR2 YFSETQ. V lost 0 bases to trimming and J lost 3 bases, with 4 bases between them. CDR3 coding DNA: TGCGCCAGCAGCTTGGATCACTACGAGCAGTACTTC. Amino acids: CASSLDHYEQYF. Variable domain in full (rest from reference TRBV5-1 and TRBJ2-7): KAGVTQTPRYLIKTRGQQVTLSCSPISGHRSVSWYQQTPGQGLQFLFEYFSETQRNKGNFPGRFSGRQFSNSRSEMNVSTLELGDSALYLCASSLDHYEQYFGPGTRLTVT.